The T cell receptor beta chain under discussion was sequenced for a study of Ad26.COV2.S vaccination and SARS-CoV-2 variants. Study information: Participants got Ad26.COV2.S intramuscularly, once or twice 56 days apart.

Treatment in this sample: around 19 received Ad26.COV2.S at low or high dose, single or two shots; 5 received placebo; per-sample allocation not given. Repertoires come from day 63 after the first vaccine or placebo injection. It was an adult aged 18-55 years in Boston who was the donor. Built on an Ad26 vector, the vaccine expressed Wuhan-strain SARS-CoV-2 spike. In regard to this clone: The antigen is unknown.

J lost 5 bases, V lost 4 bases, and 10 bases had no gene match. CDR3 length equals 16 residues. Per the germline V gene, CDR1 is SGHAT and CDR2 is FQNNGV. Study-level findings and limits: Among vaccine recipients, spike-specific TCR breadth exceeded that of placebo recipients.

Assay: immunoSEQ multiplex PCR; the TCRdb copy retains only in-frame clones and omits some. Of approximately 350,000 clones in the sample, 83% were seen once. Sequenced material: peripheral blood, taken in a trial of Ad26.COV2.S vaccine versus placebo. The clonotype originates from a person between 18 and 65 years old who received the Ad26.COV2.S COVID-19 vaccine or a placebo. This chain joins TRBV11-2 and TRBJ2-3; 9 positions match TRBD2. CDR3 amino acids: CASSSPLAGAGDTQYF. The CDR3 bases are TGTGCCAGCAGCTCACCACTAGCGGGTGCGGGAGATACGCAGTATTTT.